This record covers a single T cell receptor (beta chain). The data are from a study of blood T cell repertoires in COVID-19. Study-level background: The cDNA or gDNA used as material had been derived from T cells, B-cell-depleted T cells, or PBMCs.

The CDR3 contains 17 residues. V lost 3 bases, J lost 0 bases, and 12 bases lay in between. Germline CDR1 and CDR2: LNHNV and YYDKDF (reference sequence). In the authors' methods: Counts of nucleated cells, estimated from reference gene primer amplification, were obtained. Profiled with immunoSEQ multiplex PCR; TCRdb holds only in-frame clones, not every one. The V and J calls and clone size come from that table; D and trimming were worked out from the DNA. The sample yields about 74,000 clones, about 86% seen once. Material for sequencing was peripheral blood. The chain has TRBV15 and TRBJ1-6; D is unclear. The TCR was taken from a woman of 80 years or more with active or convalescent COVID-19. This CDR3 is CATSSELTGSYNSPLHF. CDR3 nucleotides: TGTGCCACCAGCAGCGAATTAACCGGCTCCTATAATTCACCCCTCCACTTT.